These 21 T cell receptor beta chains originate from one sample sequenced in a study of T cells in Graves' hyperthyroidism and ophthalmopathy. Amplification of TCR beta CDR3 regions was performed using RNA transcripts as template. The HTBI set primed first-round TCR CDR3 RT-PCR. TCRdb recomputed calls from the multiplex PCR reads with MiXCR, one row per CDR3 protein. The sample shows about 480,000 distinct CDR3 sequences, approximately 25% of them seen only once. The sequenced sample was blood. These receptors all come from a woman aged 30 to 39 with Graves' ophthalmopathy.

In its sample, this clonotype was seen many times. The chain links TRBV5-6 to TRBJ1-2, with a possible D match to TRBD1 (5 bases). V gave up 0 bases and J gave up 6 bases, with 9 bases separating them. CDR3 length equals 13 residues. The germline V gene has CDR1 SGHDT and CDR2 YYEEEE. CDR3 coding DNA: TGTGCCAGCAGCTTGGTAGGGGATCATGGCTACACCTTC. The encoded protein is CASSLVGDHGYTF.

The rearrangement links TRBV4-1 to TRBJ1-1; maybe TRBD1 (6 bases). The germline V and J ends were trimmed by 1 base and 3 bases, with 9 bases remaining between them. Germline V gives CDR1 MGHRA, CDR2 YSYEKL. The CDR3 totals 14 residues. CDR3 region: CASSQVWTDTEAFF. The CDR3 nucleotides are TGCGCCAGCAGCCAAGTCTGGACAGACACTGAAGCTTTCTTT.

At least ten counts were recorded for this clonotype. This chain connects TRBV24-1 to TRBJ1-5; 9 bases match TRBD1. Germline V gives CDR1 KGHDR, CDR2 SFDVKD. This CDR3 spans 16 amino acids. V shed 0 bases, J shed 4 bases, and the junction held 3 bases outside the gene matches. This chain's CDR3 is CATSDLQGQGNQPQHF. The CDR3 DNA follows: TGTGCCACCAGTGATTTGCAGGGACAGGGTAATCAGCCCCAGCATTTT.

This clonotype was counted ten times or more. The V and J genes are TRBV13 and TRBJ1-1; unclear D gene. CDR3 length: 14 residues. Between the trimmed V and J ends, which lost 2 bases and 2 bases, there was a span of 9 bases. Per germline, CDR1 PRHDT and CDR2 FYEKMQ (reference sequence). The CDR3 sequence is CASSLISTNTEAFF. The CDR3 bases are TGTGCCAGCAGCTTAATCTCCACAAACACTGAAGCTTTCTTT.

The chain joins TRBV4-1 to TRBJ1-2; tentatively, D is TRBD1 (6 bases). V lost 0 bases to trimming and J lost 8 bases, with 10 bases between them. This CDR3 is built from 13 residues. CDR1 is MGHRA and CDR2 is YSYEKL in the germline V gene. The CDR3 region is CASSQDWTAGYTF. Here the CDR3 DNA reads TGCGCCAGCAGCCAAGATTGGACAGCCGGCTACACCTTC.

This clonotype was counted many times. J is TRBJ1-2 and V is TRBV12-3 or TRBV12-4; D ambiguous. The CDR3 consists of 13 residues. V shed 6 bases and J shed 8 bases, with 16 bases lying between them. The CDR3 sequence: CASSPFVIYGYTF. CDR3 coding DNA: TGTGCCAGCAGCCCGTTTGTTATCTACGGCTACACCTTC.

The V and J genes are TRBV20-1 and TRBJ1-1, with a tentative D call TRBD1 (6 bases). V lost 6 bases and J 2 bases, leaving 16 bases between the germline ends. The CDR3 totals 14 residues. Germline V gene data show CDR1 as DFQATT and CDR2 as SNEGSKA (reference sequence). This CDR3 reads CSAQIGGGNTEAFF. DNA of the CDR3: TGCAGTGCGCAGATTGGGGGGGGCAACACTGAAGCTTTCTTT.

The rearrangement uses TRBV5-8 and TRBJ2-7; D unclear. The germline CDR1 and CDR2 sequences are SGHTS and YDEGEE. This CDR3 region has 13 residues. V shed 0 bases and J shed 7 bases, with 11 bases lying between them. CDR3 nucleotide sequence: TGTGCCAGCAGCTTGGGGATCAGAGTTGAGCAGTACTTC. It is translated as CASSLGIRVEQYF.

This clonotype showed up many times. This chain uses TRBV6-5 with TRBJ2-5, with unresolved D. The CDR3 consists of 14 residues. Trimming stripped 5 bases from V and 5 bases from J, with 15 bases between. Germline values: CDR1 MNHEY, CDR2 SVGAGI. This chain's CDR3 is CASSLRLDSETQYF. CDR3 nucleotide sequence: TGTGCCAGCAGTCTCAGACTCGACTCCGAGACCCAGTACTTC.

The table lists this clonotype with many counts. The chain recombines TRBV29-1 with TRBJ1-1; the D is unclear. This CDR3 spans 12 amino acids. Germline loops: CDR1 SQVTM, CDR2 ANQGSEA. V dropped 3 bases and J dropped 8 bases, with 13 bases sitting between them. The CDR3 sequence: CSVEGLFPEAFF. The CDR3 coding sequence is TGCAGCGTTGAGGGTCTATTCCCCGAAGCTTTCTTT.

This clonotype appeared many times. The rearrangement links TRBV6-1 to TRBJ1-2; D not resolved. In germline, CDR1 is MNHNS, CDR2 SASEGT. This CDR3 spans 15 amino acids. The V end was cut by 9 bases, the J end by 7 bases, with 24 bases between. DNA of the CDR3: TGTGCCAGTAGGCTAAAAAGGGAGGTCACGGGTGGCTACACCTTC. Translating it yields CASRLKREVTGGYTF.

This clonotype was counted many times. The V call is TRBV11-2, the J call TRBJ2-7; D possibly corresponds to TRBD1 (5 bases). Looked up from germline, CDR1 is SGHAT and CDR2 is FQNNGV. V shed 4 bases and J shed 2 bases, with 21 bases lying between them. The length of the CDR3 is 17 residues. The CDR3 sequence: CASSSRQPRYRPYEQYF. The DNA for the CDR3 is TGTGCCAGCAGCTCCCGACAGCCCCGTTACCGCCCCTACGAGCAGTACTTC.

This clonotype was observed many times. The chain recombines TRBV11-3 with TRBJ2-7; D could derive from TRBD1 or TRBD2 (5 bases each). Between the trimmed V and J ends, which lost 0 bases and 10 bases, there was a span of 13 bases. CDR3 length equals 13 residues. Germline V CDR1 and CDR2: SGHNT, YENEEA. CDR3 amino acids: CASSLDRRGVQYF. CDR3 sequence (DNA): TGTGCCAGCAGCTTAGATCGGAGAGGGGTTCAGTACTTC. Full variable domain (missing parts from reference TRBV11-3 and TRBJ2-7): EAGVVQSPRYKIIEKKQPVAFWCNPISGHNTLYWYLQNLGQGPELLIRYENEEAVDDSQLPKDRFSAERLKGVDSTLKIQPAELGDSAVYLCASSLDRRGVQYFGPGTRLTVT.

This clonotype has ten or more counts. The rearrangement joins TRBV2 to TRBJ1-2; tentatively, D is TRBD1 (5 bases). Germline CDR1 and CDR2: SNHLY and FYNNEI. The length of the CDR3 is 14 residues. V was pared by 4 bases and J by 7 bases, with 16 bases between. CDR3 DNA sequence: TGTGCCAGCAGTGTTTTTGCCAGGGAGGGTGGCTACACCTTC. It encodes CASSVFAREGGYTF.

The sample holds many counts of this clonotype. This chain connects TRBV18 to TRBJ1-1; 7 bases fit TRBD1. Looked up from germline, CDR1 is KGHSH and CDR2 is LQKENI. J lost 1 base, V lost 3 bases, and 8 bases had no gene match. This CDR3 contains 16 residues. This CDR3 reads CASSPGVYRGNTEAFF. In DNA, the CDR3 is TGTGCCAGCTCACCCGGCGTGTACAGGGGGAACACTGAAGCTTTCTTT.

This clonotype was seen at least ten times. V usage is TRBV12-3 or TRBV12-4 and J usage is TRBJ1-1, with D maybe TRBD1 (5 bases). The length of the CDR3 is 12 residues. Trimming cost V 5 bases and J 7 bases, with 11 bases left between them. The CDR3 DNA reads TGTGCCAGCAGTCTCGACAGAAATGAAGCTTTCTTT. It codes for CASSLDRNEAFF.

In its sample, this clonotype was seen many times. The CDR3 region is CATRPRGGTEAFF. In DNA, the CDR3 is TGTGCCACTCGGCCCCGGGGAGGCACTGAAGCTTTCTTT. This chain joins TRBV6-2 or TRBV6-3 and TRBJ1-1; D unresolved. The V end was cut by 10 bases, the J end by 4 bases, with 16 bases between. The V gene's germline CDR1 is MNHEY and CDR2 SVGEGT. CDR3 length: 13 amino acids.

This clonotype was observed a handful of times. In DNA form, the CDR3 reads TGCAGTGCTAGTAACCTAGCGGGGGGGCCGGGGGAGACCCAGTACTTC. It codes for CSASNLAGGPGETQYF. V is TRBV20-1 and J is TRBJ2-5; 12 nucleotides match TRBD2. CDR1 and CDR2 (germline): DFQATT, SNEGSKA (reference sequence). The CDR3 contains 16 residues. J was trimmed by 5 bases and V by 3 bases; bases with no gene match: 10.

This clonotype showed up many times. For the CDR3, the DNA is TGTGCCAGCTCTGGGGGGACAGGGCACTACGAGCAGTACTTC. Its protein is CASSGGTGHYEQYF. This chain links TRBV27 with TRBJ2-7; 9 positions match TRBD1. Germline V gene sequence: CDR1 MNHEY, CDR2 SMNVEV (reference sequence). CDR3 length: 14 amino acids. V trimming: 8 bases; J trimming: 3 bases; junction bases outside the gene matches: 8.

This clonotype was found many times. This chain uses TRBV12-3 or TRBV12-4 with TRBJ1-1; D gene ambiguous. V was pared by 7 bases and J by 4 bases, with 10 bases between. The CDR3 contains 12 residues. The chain's CDR3 is CASNQRGTEAFF. The CDR3 nucleotides are TGTGCCAGCAACCAACGGGGCACTGAAGCTTTCTTT.

J is TRBJ1-1 and V is TRBV5-1; D uncertain. The germline gives CDR1 SGHRS, CDR2 YFSETQ. V was shortened by 0 bases and J by 1 base, with 13 bases between the two germline ends. This CDR3 spans 16 amino acids. CDR3 region: CASSLGGGNANTEAFF. The CDR3 DNA sequence: TGCGCCAGCAGCTTGGGGGGAGGGAATGCGAACACTGAAGCTTTCTTT.